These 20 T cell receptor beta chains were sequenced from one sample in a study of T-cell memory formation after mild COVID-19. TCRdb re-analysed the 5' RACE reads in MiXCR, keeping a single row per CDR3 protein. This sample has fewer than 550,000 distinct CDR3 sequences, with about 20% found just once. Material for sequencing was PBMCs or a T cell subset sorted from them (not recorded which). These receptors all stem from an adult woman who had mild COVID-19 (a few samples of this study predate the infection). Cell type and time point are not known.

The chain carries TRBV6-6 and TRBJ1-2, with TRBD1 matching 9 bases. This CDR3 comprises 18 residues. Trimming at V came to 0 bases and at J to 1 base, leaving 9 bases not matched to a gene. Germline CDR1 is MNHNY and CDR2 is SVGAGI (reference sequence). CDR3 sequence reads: CASSYSGQGKSLNYGYTF. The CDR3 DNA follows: TGTGCCAGCAGTTACTCGGGACAGGGCAAGTCCCTTAACTATGGCTACACCTTC.

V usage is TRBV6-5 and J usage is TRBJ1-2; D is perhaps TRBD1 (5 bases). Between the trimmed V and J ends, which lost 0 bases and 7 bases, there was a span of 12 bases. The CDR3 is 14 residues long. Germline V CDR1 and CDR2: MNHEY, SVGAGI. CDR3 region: CASSYSYQGGGYTF. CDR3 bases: TGTGCCAGCAGTTACTCGTACCAGGGCGGTGGCTACACCTTC.

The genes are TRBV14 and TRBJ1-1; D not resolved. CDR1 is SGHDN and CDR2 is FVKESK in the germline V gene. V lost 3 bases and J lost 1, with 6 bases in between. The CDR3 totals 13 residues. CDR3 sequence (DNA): TGTGCCAGCAGCCATTCAGGGAACACTGAAGCTTTCTTT. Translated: CASSHSGNTEAFF. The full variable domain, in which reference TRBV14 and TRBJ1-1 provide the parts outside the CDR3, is EAGVTQFPSHSVIEKGQTVTLRCDPISGHDNLYWYRRVMGKEIKFLLHFVKESKQDESGMPNNRFLAERTGGTYSTLKVQPAELEDSGVYFCASSHSGNTEAFFGQGTRLTVV.

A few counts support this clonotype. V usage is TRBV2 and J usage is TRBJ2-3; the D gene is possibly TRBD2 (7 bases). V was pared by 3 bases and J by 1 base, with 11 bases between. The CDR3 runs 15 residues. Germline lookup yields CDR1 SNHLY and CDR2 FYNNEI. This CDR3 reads CASSDGGPRTDTQYF. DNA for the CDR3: TGTGCCAGCAGTGACGGGGGGCCCCGCACAGATACGCAGTATTTT. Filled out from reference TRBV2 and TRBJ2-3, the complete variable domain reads EPEVTQTPSHQVTQMGQEVILRCVPISNHLYFYWYRQILGQKVEFLVSFYNNEISEKSEIFDDQFSVERPDGSNFTLKIRSTKLEDSAMYFCASSDGGPRTDTQYFGPGTRLTVL.

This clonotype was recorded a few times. DNA of the CDR3: TGCGCCAGCTCGGGAACCTACGAGCAGTACTTC. Translating it yields CASSGTYEQYF. The rearrangement links TRBV5-1 to TRBJ2-7; weak D call: TRBD2 (5 bases). The V end lost 7 bases, the J end lost 2 bases, and 7 bases lay between the germline ends. This CDR3 has 11 amino acids. Germline V lookup: CDR1 SGHRS, CDR2 YFSETQ.

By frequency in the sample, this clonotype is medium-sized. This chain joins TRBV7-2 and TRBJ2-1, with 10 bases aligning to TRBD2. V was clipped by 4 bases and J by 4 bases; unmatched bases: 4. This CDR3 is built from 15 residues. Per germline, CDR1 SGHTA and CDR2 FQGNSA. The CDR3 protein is CASSSTSGQYNEQFF. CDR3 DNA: TGTGCCAGCAGCTCGACTAGCGGGCAGTACAATGAGCAGTTCTTC. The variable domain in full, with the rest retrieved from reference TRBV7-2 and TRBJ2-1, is GAGVSQSPSNKVTEKGKDVELRCDPISGHTALYWYRQSLGQGLEFLIYFQGNSAPDKSGLPSDRFSAERTGGSVSTLTIQRTQQEDSAVYLCASSSTSGQYNEQFFGPGTRLTVL.

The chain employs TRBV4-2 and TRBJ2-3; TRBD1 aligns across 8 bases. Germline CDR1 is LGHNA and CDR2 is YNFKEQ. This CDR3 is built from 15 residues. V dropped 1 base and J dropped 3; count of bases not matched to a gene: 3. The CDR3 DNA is TGTGCCAGCAGCCAAGCGGGGACAGGAACAGATACGCAGTATTTT. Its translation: CASSQAGTGTDTQYF.

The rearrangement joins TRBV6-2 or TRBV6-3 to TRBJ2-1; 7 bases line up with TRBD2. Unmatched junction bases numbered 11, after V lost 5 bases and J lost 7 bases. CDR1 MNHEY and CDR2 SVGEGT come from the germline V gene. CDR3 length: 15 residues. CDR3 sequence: CASSLRRGGSNEQFF. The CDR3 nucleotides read TGTGCCAGCAGTCTCCGGAGAGGCGGGAGTAATGAGCAGTTCTTC.

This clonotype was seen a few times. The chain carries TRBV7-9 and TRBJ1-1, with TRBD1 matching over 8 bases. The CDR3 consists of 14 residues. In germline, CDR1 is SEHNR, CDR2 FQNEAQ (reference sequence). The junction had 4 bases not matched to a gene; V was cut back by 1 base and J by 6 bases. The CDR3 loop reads CASSLGIQGAEAFF. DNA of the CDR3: TGTGCCAGCAGCTTAGGTATACAGGGGGCTGAAGCTTTCTTT.

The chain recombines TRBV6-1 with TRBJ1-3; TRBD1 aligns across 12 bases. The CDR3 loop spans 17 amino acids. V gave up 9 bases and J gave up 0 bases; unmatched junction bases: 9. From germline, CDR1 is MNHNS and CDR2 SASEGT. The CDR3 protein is CASTRDRGLFSGNTIYF. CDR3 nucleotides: TGTGCCAGTACACGGGACAGGGGGCTTTTCTCTGGAAACACCATATATTTT.

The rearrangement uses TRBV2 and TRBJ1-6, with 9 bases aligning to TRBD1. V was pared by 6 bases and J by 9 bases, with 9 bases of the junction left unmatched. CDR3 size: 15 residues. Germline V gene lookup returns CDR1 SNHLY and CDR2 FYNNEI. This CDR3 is CASRLGTGNSSPLHF. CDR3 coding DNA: TGTGCCAGCAGACTCGGGACAGGGAATTCTTCACCCCTCCACTTT.

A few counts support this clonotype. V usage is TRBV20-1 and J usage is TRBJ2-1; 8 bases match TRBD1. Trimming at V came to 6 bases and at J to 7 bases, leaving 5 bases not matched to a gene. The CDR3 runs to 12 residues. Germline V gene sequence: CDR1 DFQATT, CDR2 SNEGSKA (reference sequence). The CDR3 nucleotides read TGCAGTGCCGACCGACAGGGGAATGAGCAGTTCTTC. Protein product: CSADRQGNEQFF.

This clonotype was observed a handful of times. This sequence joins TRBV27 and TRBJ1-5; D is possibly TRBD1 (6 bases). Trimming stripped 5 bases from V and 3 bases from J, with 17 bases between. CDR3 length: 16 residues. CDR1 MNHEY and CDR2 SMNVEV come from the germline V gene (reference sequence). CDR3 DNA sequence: TGTGCCAGCAGTGGATTAATGGGGGCCGCCAATCAGCCCCAGCATTTT. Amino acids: CASSGLMGAANQPQHF.

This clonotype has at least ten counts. DNA of the CDR3: TGCAGTGCTAGTTCCTTTGGCCCGACGGTTGAAGCTTTCTTT. This encodes CSASSFGPTVEAFF. The chain recombines TRBV20-1 with TRBJ1-1; no definite D call. Germline V gene sequence: CDR1 DFQATT, CDR2 SNEGSKA (reference sequence). Trimming cost V 3 bases and J 7 bases, with 18 bases left between them. The CDR3 loop spans 14 amino acids.

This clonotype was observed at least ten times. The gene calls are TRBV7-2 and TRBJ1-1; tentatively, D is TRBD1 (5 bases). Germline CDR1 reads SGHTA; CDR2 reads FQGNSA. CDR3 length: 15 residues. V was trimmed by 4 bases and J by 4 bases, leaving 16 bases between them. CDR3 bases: TGTGCCAGCAGCTCCCCTGGCGGGGCCCGCACTGAAGCTTTCTTT. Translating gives CASSSPGGARTEAFF.

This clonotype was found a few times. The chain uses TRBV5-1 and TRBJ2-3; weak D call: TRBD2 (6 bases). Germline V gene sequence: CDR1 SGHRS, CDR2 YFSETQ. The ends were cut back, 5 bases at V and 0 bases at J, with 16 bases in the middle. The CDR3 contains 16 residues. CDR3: CASRPAGGSSTDTQYF. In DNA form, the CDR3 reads TGCGCCAGCAGGCCCGCAGGAGGGAGTAGCACAGATACGCAGTATTTT. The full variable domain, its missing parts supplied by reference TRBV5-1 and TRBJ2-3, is KAGVTQTPRYLIKTRGQQVTLSCSPISGHRSVSWYQQTPGQGLQFLFEYFSETQRNKGNFPGRFSGRQFSNSRSEMNVSTLELGDSALYLCASRPAGGSSTDTQYFGPGTRLTVL.

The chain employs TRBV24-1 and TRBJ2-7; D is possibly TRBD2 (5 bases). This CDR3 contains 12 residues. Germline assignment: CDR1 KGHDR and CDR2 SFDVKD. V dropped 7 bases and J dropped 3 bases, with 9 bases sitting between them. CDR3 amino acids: CATSEGLYEQYF. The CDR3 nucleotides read TGTGCCACCAGCGAAGGACTCTACGAGCAGTACTTC.

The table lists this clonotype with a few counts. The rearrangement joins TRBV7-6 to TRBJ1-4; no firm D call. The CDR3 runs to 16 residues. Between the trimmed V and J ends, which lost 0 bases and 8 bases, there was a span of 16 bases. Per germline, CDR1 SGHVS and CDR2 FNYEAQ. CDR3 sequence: CASSLAAPSFGEKLFF. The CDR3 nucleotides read TGTGCCAGCAGCTTAGCGGCGCCCTCCTTCGGGGAAAAACTGTTTTTT.

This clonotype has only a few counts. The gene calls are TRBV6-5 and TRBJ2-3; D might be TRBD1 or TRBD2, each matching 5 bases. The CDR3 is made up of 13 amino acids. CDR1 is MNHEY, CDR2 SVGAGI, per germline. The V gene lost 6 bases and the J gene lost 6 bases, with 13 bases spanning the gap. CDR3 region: CASSQGWGDTQYF. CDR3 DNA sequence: TGTGCCAGCAGCCAAGGGTGGGGGGATACGCAGTATTTT.

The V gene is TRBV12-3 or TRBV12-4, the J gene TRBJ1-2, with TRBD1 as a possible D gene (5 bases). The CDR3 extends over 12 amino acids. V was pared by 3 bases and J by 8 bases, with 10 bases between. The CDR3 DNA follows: TGTGCCAGCAGTTTGACGGGGCTCGGCTACACCTTC. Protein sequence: CASSLTGLGYTF.